The 23 T cell receptor beta chains below all came from one sample that was sequenced in a study of cytomegalovirus exposure and HLA in healthy donors listed by TCRdb under 2017. To prepare the library, the immunoSEQ multiplex PCR assay was applied. TCRdb's version of the immuneACCESS table is confined to in-frame rearrangements and falls short of the full clone set. An unresolved V gene accounts for under half of the shortfall where checked; the remainder is of unknown origin. The sample table lists roughly 330,000 clones, about nine tenths of them with a count of one. Roughly 1.2% of the sample rests with the top ten. Material: PBMCs. The receptors here all came from a woman in her 30s in good health and CMV-seropositive.

This clone was observed a few times. The chain recombines TRBV29-1 with TRBJ1-2, with 7 bases lining up with TRBD1. The CDR3 contains 11 residues. Trimming cost V 4 bases and J 5 bases; bases outside gene matches: 1. Germline loops: CDR1 SQVTM, CDR2 ANQGSEA. This chain's CDR3 is CSVGRGYGYTF. In DNA form, the CDR3 reads TGCAGCGTTGGCAGGGGGTATGGCTACACCTTC.

This rearrangement joins TRBV6-5 to TRBJ1-2; TRBD1 is a possible D gene (6 bases). The CDR3 extends over 14 amino acids. CDR1 is MNHEY, CDR2 SVGAGI, per germline. The V end was cut by 6 bases, the J end by 0 bases, with 11 bases between. CDR3 sequence reads: CASSRDIANYGYTF. CDR3 in DNA: TGTGCCAGCAGCCGGGACATCGCTAACTATGGCTACACCTTC.

This chain connects TRBV29-1 to TRBJ2-1; TRBD2 matches at 7 bases. CDR3 length equals 13 residues. Germline V gene sequence: CDR1 SQVTM, CDR2 ANQGSEA. Germline trimming cut 6 bases from V and 7 bases from J; bases unmatched to any gene: 9. The CDR3 here is CSVRLALGNEQFF. The DNA of the CDR3 is TGCAGCGTCCGACTAGCACTAGGGAATGAGCAGTTCTTC.

The gene calls are TRBV6-5 and TRBJ2-2, with TRBD1 matching 12 bases. Germline-derived CDR1 and CDR2 are MNHEY and SVGAGI. V shed 2 bases, J shed 6 bases, and the junction held 4 bases outside the gene matches. There are 16 residues in the CDR3. CDR3: CASSYGTGGWSGELFF. The CDR3 nucleotides read TGTGCCAGCAGTTACGGGACAGGGGGCTGGTCCGGGGAGCTGTTTTTT.

The chain links TRBV7-8 to TRBJ1-6; no reliable D call. CDR3 size: 16 residues. V gave up 5 bases and J gave up 2 bases, with 13 bases separating them. Germline V gives CDR1 SGHVS, CDR2 FQNEAQ. The CDR3 nucleotides are TGTGCCAGCAGCCCCGGTGGATTAACCTATAATTCACCCCTCCACTTT. Its protein is CASSPGGLTYNSPLHF.

The chain recombines TRBV5-5 with TRBJ1-4; no clear D gene. There are 15 residues in the CDR3. V was clipped by 0 bases and J by 7 bases, with 13 bases between them. Germline-derived CDR1 and CDR2 are SGHKS and YYEKEE (reference sequence). The CDR3 spells CASSLDGVWGEKLFF. The CDR3 DNA sequence: TGTGCCAGCAGCTTGGACGGGGTTTGGGGTGAAAAACTGTTTTTT.

CDR3 DNA: TGTGCCAGCAGTTACGCACCGGGAGACACTGAAGCTTTCTTT. Protein product: CASSYAPGDTEAFF. The V call is TRBV6-5, the J call TRBJ1-1; D gene unclear. In germline, CDR1 is MNHEY, CDR2 SVGAGI. The CDR3 loop spans 14 amino acids. The germline V and J ends were trimmed by 2 bases and 3 bases, with 10 bases remaining between them.

About this clone: Other DNA sequences in the same sample also yield this CDR3. V is TRBV4-2 and J is TRBJ2-7; no clear D. The CDR3 has 13 residues. Looked up from germline, CDR1 is LGHNA and CDR2 is YNFKEQ. The V and J ends lost 1 base and 0 bases respectively, with 4 bases between them. The CDR3 region has the DNA TGTGCCAGCAGCCAAGGGGGCTCCTACGAGCAGTACTTC. It yields the protein CASSQGGSYEQYF.

The V call is TRBV6-5, the J call TRBJ1-2; the D gene is possibly TRBD1 (5 bases). V was pared by 7 bases and J by 7 bases, with 16 bases between. Germline V gives CDR1 MNHEY, CDR2 SVGAGI. The CDR3 loop spans 13 amino acids. The CDR3 nucleotides read TGTGCCAGCAATCCCCAGGGATCCGGTGGCTACACCTTC. It encodes CASNPQGSGGYTF.

The chain combines TRBV5-6 with TRBJ2-7; weak D call: TRBD2 (6 bases). With 2 bases removed from V and 3 bases from J, the gap between germline ends came to 15 bases. CDR3 length: 15 residues. The germline gives CDR1 SGHDT, CDR2 YYEEEE. CDR3 bases: TGTGCCAGCAGCTTTTCAGCAGCCGGGGGCTACGAGCAGTACTTC. It translates to CASSFSAAGGYEQYF.

The rearrangement uses TRBV2 and TRBJ2-6; maybe TRBD1 (6 bases). Trimming removed 7 bases from V and 4 bases from J, with 11 bases in between. This CDR3 contains 14 residues. CDR1 and CDR2 (germline): SNHLY, FYNNEI. This CDR3 is CASTSGDGANVLTF. CDR3 bases: TGTGCCAGCACCTCAGGGGACGGGGCCAACGTCCTGACTTTC.

The chain couples TRBV19 to TRBJ2-2; D perhaps matches TRBD2 (6 bases). In germline, CDR1 is LNHDA, CDR2 SQIVND (reference sequence). Trimming stripped 1 base from V and 6 bases from J, with 9 bases between. This CDR3 contains 14 residues. The CDR3 sequence: CASSIVGGAGELFF. Written as DNA, the CDR3 is TGTGCCAGTAGTATAGTCGGGGGAGCCGGGGAGCTGTTTTTT. Filled out from reference TRBV19 and TRBJ2-2, the complete variable domain reads DGGITQSPKYLFRKEGQNVTLSCEQNLNHDAMYWYRQDPGQGLRLIYYSQIVNDFQKGDIAEGYSVSREKKESFPLTVTSAQKNPTAFYLCASSIVGGAGELFFGEGSRLTVL.

This clone was counted a single time. This chain uses TRBV5-4 with TRBJ2-7, with D maybe TRBD1 (5 bases). V shed 1 base and J shed 2 bases, with 13 bases lying between them. The length of the CDR3 is 15 residues. The germline gives CDR1 SGHNT, CDR2 YYREEE (reference sequence). The CDR3 reads CASSLQGPLAYEQYF. CDR3 nucleotide sequence: TGTGCCAGCAGCTTGCAGGGCCCTCTTGCCTACGAGCAGTACTTC.

The chain carries TRBV28 and TRBJ1-2; D not resolved. Trimming pared 1 base from V and 4 bases from J, leaving 4 bases between. Looked up from germline, CDR1 is MDHEN and CDR2 is SYDVKM. This CDR3 has 12 amino acids. CDR3 in amino acids: CASSLSPYGYTF. Here the CDR3 DNA reads TGTGCCAGCAGTTTATCCCCCTATGGCTACACCTTC.

The chain is built from TRBV9 and TRBJ2-7; D might be TRBD1 (6 bases). V was cut by 4 bases and J by 7 bases, with 21 bases left in between. Germline V CDR1 and CDR2: SGDLS, YYNGEE. This CDR3 is built from 15 residues. This chain's CDR3 is CASSPSMNREREQYF. Written as DNA, the CDR3 is TGTGCCAGCAGCCCATCCATGAACAGGGAACGGGAGCAGTACTTC.

V gene TRBV5-6 combines with J gene TRBJ1-2; no firm D call. Germline CDR1 reads SGHDT; CDR2 reads YYEEEE. The length of the CDR3 is 13 residues. Trimming removed 0 bases from V and 1 base from J, with 4 bases in between. The CDR3 reads CASSLGSNYGYTF. The CDR3 DNA is TGTGCCAGCAGCTTGGGCAGTAACTATGGCTACACCTTC.

The V gene is TRBV2, the J gene TRBJ1-5; maybe TRBD1 (6 bases). This CDR3 is 17 amino acids long. The V and J ends lost 3 bases and 4 bases respectively, with 19 bases between them. CDR1 and CDR2 from the germline V gene are SNHLY and FYNNEI. The CDR3 DNA reads as TGTGCCAGCAGTGAGGCTGAGGGACACGGGTTTAATCAGCCCCAGCATTTT. This sequence encodes CASSEAEGHGFNQPQHF.

The rearrangement links TRBV6-1 to TRBJ1-2, with 9 bases matching TRBD1. Trimming at V came to 6 bases and at J to 2 bases, leaving 7 bases not matched to a gene. The CDR3 consists of 15 residues. Germline V lookup: CDR1 MNHNS, CDR2 SASEGT. The CDR3 coding sequence is TGTGCCAGCAGACGACCGGACAGGGGCAACTATGGCTACACCTTC. It encodes CASRRPDRGNYGYTF.

V and J are TRBV7-2 and TRBJ1-2; the D is unclear. CDR3 length equals 15 residues. From germline, CDR1 is SGHTA and CDR2 FQGNSA. Trimming stripped 0 bases from V and 5 bases from J, with 13 bases between. CDR3 DNA sequence: TGTGCCAGCAGCTTAGCTCCGGAACGGGCTTATGGCTACACCTTC. It yields the protein CASSLAPERAYGYTF.

The J gene is TRBJ1-1, the V gene TRBV5-6, with D unresolved. Germline lookup yields CDR1 SGHDT and CDR2 YYEEEE. Between the trimmed V and J ends, which lost 7 bases and 1 base, there was a span of 17 bases. The CDR3 contains 15 residues. The CDR3 DNA reads as TGTGCCAGCCCAAGATTTGGGATTAAGAACACTGAAGCTTTCTTT. The encoded protein is CASPRFGIKNTEAFF.

As to this clone: The sample contains more than one DNA sequence encoding this CDR3. CDR3 DNA: TGTGCCAGCTCACAGGGGCGGGATCAGCCCCAGCATTTT. Translating it yields CASSQGRDQPQHF. The chain couples TRBV18 to TRBJ1-5, with D possibly matching TRBD1 (5 bases). Trimming removed 4 bases at V and 5 bases at J, with 9 bases between. CDR3 size: 13 residues. Germline CDR1 reads KGHSH; CDR2 reads LQKENI.

The chain couples TRBV5-1 to TRBJ2-1, with 7 nucleotides matching TRBD2. Per the germline V gene, CDR1 is SGHRS and CDR2 is YFSETQ. The CDR3 is 16 residues long. Trimming took 4 bases from V and 3 from J; bases not matched to a gene: 10. Written as DNA, the CDR3 is TGCGCCAGCAGCCCCCGGGGGGAGGGAGACTACAATGAGCAGTTCTTC. As protein: CASSPRGEGDYNEQFF.

This clone has only one observation. The rearrangement links TRBV5-6 to TRBJ2-3; D uncertain. The V end lost 4 bases, the J end lost 2 bases, and 17 bases lay between the germline ends. This CDR3 region has 16 residues. CDR1 and CDR2 (germline): SGHDT, YYEEEE. The CDR3 spells CASSATLLTVTDTQYF. The CDR3 DNA sequence: TGTGCCAGCAGCGCTACCTTACTTACAGTCACAGATACGCAGTATTTT.